Following are 5 T cell receptor beta chains from one sample sequenced in a study of blood T cell repertoires in COVID-19. Using immunoSEQ multiplex PCR, the repertoire was profiled, and TCRdb retains in-frame clones only, with some absent. Of 100,000 to 150,000 clones detected, approximately 90% appear once; the ten largest clones hold 10%. The sequencing sample was made of peripheral blood. Receptor source: a man aged 50 to 59 with acute or convalescent COVID-19.

This clone was counted a single time. The chain carries TRBV29-1 and TRBJ1-5; maybe TRBD1 (6 bases). Trimming pared 4 bases from V and 4 bases from J, leaving 11 bases between. Per germline, CDR1 SQVTM and CDR2 ANQGSEA. The CDR3 consists of 13 residues. Here the CDR3 reads CSVGRGANQPQHF. The CDR3 DNA reads TGCAGCGTTGGACGGGGGGCTAATCAGCCCCAGCATTTT.

The chain has TRBV27 and TRBJ1-2; D gene uncertain. Germline assignment: CDR1 MNHEY and CDR2 SMNVEV (reference sequence). Trimming pared 7 bases from V and 3 bases from J, leaving 12 bases between. This CDR3 has 13 amino acids. The CDR3 reads CASTSSLYYGYTF. For the CDR3, the DNA is TGTGCCAGCACCTCTTCCCTCTACTATGGCTACACCTTC.

The rearrangement joins TRBV30 to TRBJ1-3, with 9 positions matching TRBD1. CDR1 is GTSNPN, CDR2 SVGIG, per germline (reference sequence). V lost 5 bases to trimming and J lost 3 bases; unmatched junction nucleotides: 11. The CDR3 is made up of 16 amino acids. The CDR3 region has the DNA TGTGCCTGGTCCCGTAAACAGGGGGCGATTGGAAACACCATATATTTT. This encodes CAWSRKQGAIGNTIYF.

The V gene is TRBV7-6, the J gene TRBJ1-1; D is perhaps TRBD1 (5 bases). The CDR3 contains 14 residues. Germline V gene sequence: CDR1 SGHVS, CDR2 FNYEAQ. Trimming took off 5 bases at V and 1 base at J, with 11 bases between the two ends. Here the CDR3 DNA reads TGTGCCAGCAGCCGACTTGGGGCGAACACTGAAGCTTTCTTT. It is translated as CASSRLGANTEAFF.

This clone occurred once. The chain links TRBV5-5 to TRBJ1-4; D ambiguous. The CDR3 has 15 residues. In germline, CDR1 is SGHKS, CDR2 YYEKEE (reference sequence). Trimming took off 1 base at V and 8 bases at J, with 15 bases between the two ends. The CDR3 loop reads CASSLYPGRVEKLFF. The CDR3 DNA follows: TGTGCCAGCAGCTTGTACCCGGGGAGGGTGGAAAAACTGTTTTTT. Drawing the rest from reference TRBV5-5 and TRBJ1-4, the complete variable domain is DAGVTQSPTHLIKTRGQQVTLRCSPISGHKSVSWYQQVLGQGPQFIFQYYEKEERGRGNFPDRFSARQFPNYSSELNVNALLLGDSALYLCASSLYPGRVEKLFFGSGTQLSVL.